This T cell receptor beta chain derives from a study of blood T cell repertoires in COVID-19. Study details: Samples representing acute and convalescent COVID-19 were sourced from the United States, Italy and Spain.

In the original processing: Nucleated cell number was recorded as an estimate derived from reference gene primer amplification. TCRdb keeps only in-frame clones here, not all; method: immunoSEQ multiplex PCR. For V, J and clone size, that table is used; D and trimming come from the DNA. The sample has a few hundred thousand clones, roughly 90% seen once. The germline gives CDR1 LGHNA, CDR2 YNFKEQ. CDR3 length equals 18 residues. Germline trimming cut 2 bases from V and 4 bases from J; bases unmatched to any gene: 7. The TCR was taken from a woman in her twenties or thirties with active or convalescent COVID-19. The chain links TRBV4-2 to TRBJ2-1; 14 bases line up with TRBD2. Sequencing was done on a sample of peripheral blood. This CDR3 is CASSQRTSGGQDYNEQFF. The CDR3 coding sequence is TGTGCCAGCAGCCAACGGACTAGCGGGGGGCAGGATTACAATGAGCAGTTCTTC.